This TCR beta chain was observed in a study of blood T cell repertoires in COVID-19. The CDR3 has 13 amino acids. V dropped 3 bases and J dropped 8 bases, with 16 bases sitting between them. Germline V gene sequence: CDR1 DFQATT, CDR2 SNEGSKA (reference sequence). The assay was immunoSEQ multiplex PCR, and TCRdb's table has in-frame clones only and misses some. Of roughly 100,000 clones listed, about 90% were seen once; the top ten hold 4.2%. This clone came up a few times. This receptor was taken from a man younger than 30 with acute or convalescent COVID-19. The rearrangement uses TRBV20-1 and TRBJ1-2, with D maybe TRBD1 (5 bases). Input material: peripheral blood. CDR3 in amino acids: CSASSWGREGYTF. In DNA form, the CDR3 reads TGCAGTGCTAGTAGTTGGGGGAGGGAAGGCTACACCTTC.